The 2 T cell receptor beta chains in this list originate from one sample, sequenced in a study of cytomegalovirus exposure and HLA in healthy donors. Clones were read by immunoSEQ multiplex PCR, and TCRdb kept only the in-frame ones, dropping some. The data contain roughly 60,000 clones, around 92% of them singletons. What was sequenced was PBMCs. These receptors were collected from a woman aged 18-29 years in good health and CMV-seronegative.

This chain joins TRBV5-1 and TRBJ1-3; D remains ambiguous. The V gene's germline CDR1 is SGHRS and CDR2 YFSETQ. V lost 0 bases, J lost 2 bases, and 12 bases lay in between. CDR3 length: 16 residues. The CDR3 loop is CASSLVGLGAGNTIYF. The CDR3 DNA reads as TGCGCCAGCAGCTTGGTAGGTCTAGGAGCTGGAAACACCATATATTTT. Full variable domain (rest looked up from reference TRBV5-1 and TRBJ1-3): KAGVTQTPRYLIKTRGQQVTLSCSPISGHRSVSWYQQTPGQGLQFLFEYFSETQRNKGNFPGRFSGRQFSNSRSEMNVSTLELGDSALYLCASSLVGLGAGNTIYFGEGSWLTVV.

The rearrangement links TRBV6-6 to TRBJ2-5; D is perhaps TRBD1 (6 bases). The CDR3 is 14 residues long. The germline V gene has CDR1 MNHNY and CDR2 SVGAGI (reference sequence). V lost 2 bases and J 9 bases, leaving 16 bases between the germline ends. The DNA of the CDR3 is TGTGCCAGCAGTTACACAGGGAACTTACGGGCCCAGTACTTC. Translating gives CASSYTGNLRAQYF.